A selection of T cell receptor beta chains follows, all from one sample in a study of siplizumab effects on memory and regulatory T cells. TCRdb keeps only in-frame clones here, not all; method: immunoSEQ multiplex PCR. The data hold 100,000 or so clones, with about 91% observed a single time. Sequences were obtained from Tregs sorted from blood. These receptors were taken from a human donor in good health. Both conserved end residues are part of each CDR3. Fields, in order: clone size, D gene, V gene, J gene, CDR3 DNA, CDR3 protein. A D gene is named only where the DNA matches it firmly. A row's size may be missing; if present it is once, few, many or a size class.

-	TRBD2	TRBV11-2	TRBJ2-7	TGTGCCAGCAGCCCATCGTGGGCAGCGGGAGGCCGGGGCTCCTACGAGCAGTACTTC	CASSPSWAAGGRGSYEQYF
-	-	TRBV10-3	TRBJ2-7	TGTGCCATCAGTTCCTCTACAGGGTCGAGTTGGAACTACGAGCAGTACTTC	CAISSSTGSSWNYEQYF
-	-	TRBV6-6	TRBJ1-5	TGTGCCAGCAGTACTTCAGGGCAGGGCAATCAGCCCCAGCATTTT	CASSTSGQGNQPQHF
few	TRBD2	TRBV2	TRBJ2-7	TGTGCCAGCAGTGATAGCGGGAGCTCCTACGAGCAGTACTTC	CASSDSGSSYEQYF
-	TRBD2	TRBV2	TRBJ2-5	TGTGCCAGCAATCGAGAACTAGCGGGCCGAGCTGGGACCCAGTACTTC	CASNRELAGRAGTQYF
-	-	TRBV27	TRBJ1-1	TGTGCCAGCAAATATTTGGACAGATTGAACACTGAAGCTTTCTTT	CASKYLDRLNTEAFF
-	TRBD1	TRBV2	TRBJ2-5	TGTGCCAGCGCCGGGACAGGGGCCTGGACCCAGTACTTC	CASAGTGAWTQYF
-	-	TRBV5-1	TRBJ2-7	TGCGCCAGCAGGCCGGCAGGAGGACAGGAGCAGTACTTC	CASRPAGGQEQYF
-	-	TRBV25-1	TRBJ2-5	TGTGCCAGCAGCGAAACAGTAGGGGGAGAGACCCAGTACTTC	CASSETVGGETQYF
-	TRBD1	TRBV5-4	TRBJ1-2	TGTGCCAGCAGCTTGGCGGGACAGTATGGCTACACCTTC	CASSLAGQYGYTF
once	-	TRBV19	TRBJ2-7	TGTGCCAGTAGTATAGGGGCAGGATTATACGAGCAGTACTTC	CASSIGAGLYEQYF
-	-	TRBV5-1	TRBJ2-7	TGCGCCACCCGGCCAGGCACGAACTACGAGCAGTACTTC	CATRPGTNYEQYF
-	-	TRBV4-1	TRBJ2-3	TGCGCCAGCAGCCAATTCGGGTTAGGGACTAGCACAGATACGCAGTATTTT	CASSQFGLGTSTDTQYF
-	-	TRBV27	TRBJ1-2	TGTGCCAGCAGTTTAGTACCGGGACCCGAGACGGCTGGCTACACCTTC	CASSLVPGPETAGYTF
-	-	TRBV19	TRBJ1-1	TGTGCCAGTAGCCCGGTGGGGCGGGAAGCTTTCTTT	CASSPVGREAFF
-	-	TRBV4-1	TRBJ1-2	TGCGCCAGCAGCCAAGATTTGGCGGTTAACTATGGCTACACCTTC	CASSQDLAVNYGYTF
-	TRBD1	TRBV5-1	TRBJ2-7	TGCGCCAGCAGCCGAAAGGACAGGGACGAGCAGTACTTC	CASSRKDRDEQYF
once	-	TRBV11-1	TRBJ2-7	TGTGCCAGCAGCATCCTGATGGAGGGCGAGCAGTACTTC	CASSILMEGEQYF